This T cell receptor (beta chain) is drawn from a study of T cells expressing NK-cell markers. There are 15 residues in the CDR3. Germline-derived CDR1 and CDR2 are LGHNA and YNFKEQ. Using the 5' RACE reads, TCRdb records one entry per CDR3 protein without DNA. The sample totals 450,000 to 600,000 distinct CDR3 sequences. V and J are TRBV4-2 and TRBJ2-5; the D gene TCRdb calls, TRBD1, cannot be checked with no DNA. The specimen sequenced was blood T cells: a sorted CD56 or NKG2C T cell subset, CD4+ or CD8+ T cells, or bulk PBMC T cells (not recorded which). The TCR was taken from a man aged 18 to 35 in good health. The chain's CDR3 is CASSHPRTGQETQYF.